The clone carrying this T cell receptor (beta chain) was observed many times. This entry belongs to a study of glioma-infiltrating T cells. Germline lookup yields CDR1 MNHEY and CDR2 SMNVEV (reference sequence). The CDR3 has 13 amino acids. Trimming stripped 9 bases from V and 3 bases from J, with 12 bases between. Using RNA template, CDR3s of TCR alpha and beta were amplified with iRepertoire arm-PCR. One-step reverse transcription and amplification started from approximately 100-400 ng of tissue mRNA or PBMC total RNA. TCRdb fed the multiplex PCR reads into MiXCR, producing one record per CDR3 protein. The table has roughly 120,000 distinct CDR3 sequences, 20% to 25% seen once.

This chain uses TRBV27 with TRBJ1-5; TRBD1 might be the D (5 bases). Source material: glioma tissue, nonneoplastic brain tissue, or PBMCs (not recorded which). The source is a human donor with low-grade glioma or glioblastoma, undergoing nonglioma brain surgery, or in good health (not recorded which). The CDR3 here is CASGGALNQPQHF. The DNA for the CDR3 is TGTGCCAGTGGGGGAGCTCTCAATCAGCCCCAGCATTTT.